This T cell receptor beta chain was sequenced for a study of blood T cell repertoires in COVID-19. Turning to the study itself: Sites in the United States, Italy and Spain provided acute and convalescent COVID-19 samples.

Sequencing used immunoSEQ multiplex PCR; TCRdb keeps in-frame clones, though not all of them. The sample includes about 64,000 clones, 65% to 90% of them seen just once. Trimming took 5 bases from V and 4 from J, leaving 27 bases between them. Germline V CDR1 and CDR2: SGHTA, FQGNSA. The CDR3 is 18 amino acids. The chain is built from TRBV7-2 and TRBJ2-7, with TRBD2 as a possible D gene (6 bases). The sequence came from a woman aged 60-70 years with acute or convalescent COVID-19. The sequenced sample was peripheral blood. CDR3 amino acids: CASSPGTGGRYISYEQYF. In DNA, the CDR3 is TGTGCCAGCAGCCCTGGGACCGGAGGGAGGTATATTAGTTACGAGCAGTACTTC.